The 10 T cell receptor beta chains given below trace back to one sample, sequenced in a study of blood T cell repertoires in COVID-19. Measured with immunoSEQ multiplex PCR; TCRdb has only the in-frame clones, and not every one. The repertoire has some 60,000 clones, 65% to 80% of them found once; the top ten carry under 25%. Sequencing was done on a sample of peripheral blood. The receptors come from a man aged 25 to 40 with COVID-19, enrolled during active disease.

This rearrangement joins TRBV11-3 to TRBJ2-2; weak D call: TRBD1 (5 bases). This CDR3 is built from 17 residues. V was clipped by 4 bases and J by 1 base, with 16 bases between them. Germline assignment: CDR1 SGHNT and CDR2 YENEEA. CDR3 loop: CASSSPPGLRNTGELFF. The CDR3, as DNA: TGTGCCAGCAGCTCTCCCCCAGGGCTAAGGAACACCGGGGAGCTGTTTTTT.

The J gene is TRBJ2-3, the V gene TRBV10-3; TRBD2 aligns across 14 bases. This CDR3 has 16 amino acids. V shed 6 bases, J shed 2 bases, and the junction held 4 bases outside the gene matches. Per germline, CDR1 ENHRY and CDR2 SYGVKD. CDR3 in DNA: TGTGCCATCAGCAGGACTAGCGGGGGGATCACAGATACGCAGTATTTT. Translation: CAISRTSGGITDTQYF.

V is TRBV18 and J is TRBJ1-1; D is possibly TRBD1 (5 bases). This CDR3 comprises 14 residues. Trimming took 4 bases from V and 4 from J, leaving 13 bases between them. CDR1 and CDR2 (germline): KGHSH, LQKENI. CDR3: CASSLGGLGTEAFF. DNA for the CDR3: TGTGCCAGCTCACTGGGGGGACTAGGCACTGAAGCTTTCTTT.

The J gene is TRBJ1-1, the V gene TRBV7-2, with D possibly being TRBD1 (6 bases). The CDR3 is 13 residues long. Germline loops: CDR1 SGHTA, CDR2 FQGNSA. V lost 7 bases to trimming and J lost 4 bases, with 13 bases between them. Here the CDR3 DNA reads TGTGCCAGCACCGCTCAGGGGAGCACTGAAGCTTTCTTT. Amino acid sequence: CASTAQGSTEAFF.

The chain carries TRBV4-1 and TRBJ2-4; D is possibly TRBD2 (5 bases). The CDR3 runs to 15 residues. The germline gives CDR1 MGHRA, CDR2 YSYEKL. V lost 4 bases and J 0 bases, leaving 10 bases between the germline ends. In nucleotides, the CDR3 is TGCGCCAGCAGCCCCGGGATCTTAGCCAAAAACATTCAGTACTTC. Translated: CASSPGILAKNIQYF.

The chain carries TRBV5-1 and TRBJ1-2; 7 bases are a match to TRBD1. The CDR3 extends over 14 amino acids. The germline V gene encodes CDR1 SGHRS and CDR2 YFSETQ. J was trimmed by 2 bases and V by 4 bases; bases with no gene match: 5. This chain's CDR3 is CASSQGTDNYGYTF. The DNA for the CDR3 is TGCGCCAGCAGCCAGGGGACAGACAACTATGGCTACACCTTC.

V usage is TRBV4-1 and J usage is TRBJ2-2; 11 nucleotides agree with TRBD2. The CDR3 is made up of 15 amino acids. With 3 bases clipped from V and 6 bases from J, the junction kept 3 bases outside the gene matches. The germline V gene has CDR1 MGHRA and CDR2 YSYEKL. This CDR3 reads CASSHTSGRPGELFF. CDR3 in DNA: TGCGCCAGCAGCCATACTAGCGGGAGACCCGGGGAGCTGTTTTTT.

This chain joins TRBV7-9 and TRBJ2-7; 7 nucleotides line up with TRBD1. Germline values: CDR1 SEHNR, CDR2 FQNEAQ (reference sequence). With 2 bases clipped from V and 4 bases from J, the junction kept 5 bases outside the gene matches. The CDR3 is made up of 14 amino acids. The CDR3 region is CASSLQGDMYEQYF. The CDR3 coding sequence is TGTGCCAGCAGCTTACAGGGGGACATGTACGAGCAGTACTTC. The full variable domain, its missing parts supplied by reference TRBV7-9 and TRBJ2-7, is DTGVSQNPRHKITKRGQNVTFRCDPISEHNRLYWYRQTLGQGPEFLTYFQNEAQLEKSRLLSDRFSAERPKGSFSTLEIQRTEQGDSAMYLCASSLQGDMYEQYFGPGTRLTVT.

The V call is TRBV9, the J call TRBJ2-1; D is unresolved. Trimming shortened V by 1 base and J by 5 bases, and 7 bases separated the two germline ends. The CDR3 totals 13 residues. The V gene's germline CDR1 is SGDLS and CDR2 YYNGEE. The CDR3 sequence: CASSVRADNEQFF. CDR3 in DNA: TGTGCCAGCAGCGTACGAGCCGACAATGAGCAGTTCTTC.

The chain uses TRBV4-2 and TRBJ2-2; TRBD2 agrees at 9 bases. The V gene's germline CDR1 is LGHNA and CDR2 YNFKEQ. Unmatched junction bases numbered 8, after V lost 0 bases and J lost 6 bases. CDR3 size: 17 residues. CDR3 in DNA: TGTGCCAGCAGCCAAGATACAGCGGGGGGCGGGGCCGGGGAGCTGTTTTTT. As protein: CASSQDTAGGGAGELFF.